What follows is one T cell receptor beta chain and its context. Its antigen is unknown. Per donor, at least one pre-ART and at least two post-ART PBMC samples were obtained. This entry is derived from a study of long-term antiretroviral therapy in people with HIV. Overall study results and limits: ART adherence, viral resistance and therapy changes went unrecorded. The study collected blood between about 2003 and 2018, possibly under older ART regimens.

Germline values: CDR1 SGHAT, CDR2 FQNNGV. V was shortened by 6 bases and J by 4 bases, with 18 bases between the two germline ends. This CDR3 has 15 amino acids. Assay version v3.0 of immunoSEQ was used, and it was run at survey level. For each individual sample, sequencing targeted 40,000-50,000 T-cell genomes. Data came from immunoSEQ multiplex PCR; TCRdb stores just in-frame clones and leaves some out. The table has about 35,000 clones, roughly 74% seen once. The source of this sequence is a man aged 50 to 60 with HIV. V usage is TRBV11-2 and J usage is TRBJ1-2; unclear D gene. Sequenced here: unsorted PBMCs, sampled 3 years after starting antiretroviral therapy. CDR3 sequence: CASRGSLQFGYGYTF. CDR3 nucleotide sequence: TGTGCCAGCAGGGGGTCCCTCCAATTCGGCTATGGCTACACCTTC. Using reference TRBV11-2 and TRBJ1-2 for the parts outside the CDR3, the full variable domain is EAGVAQSPRYKIIEKRQSVAFWCNPISGHATLYWYQQILGQGPKLLIQFQNNGVVDDSQLPKDRFSAERLKGVDSTLKIQPAKLEDSAVYLCASRGSLQFGYGYTFGSGTRLTVV.